Below are 29 T cell receptor beta chains sequenced from a single sample in a study of CD8 T cells in ankylosing spondylitis. TCRdb reprocessed the 5' RACE reads via MiXCR and lists one record per CDR3 protein. The sample lists 150,000 to 200,000 distinct CDR3 sequences, over 10% occurring once. Specimen: blood, either unsorted or a sorted T cell fraction (not recorded which). The source is a female donor with ankylosing spondylitis or in good health (not recorded which).

The chain has TRBV18 and TRBJ2-7; D unresolved. The germline V gene encodes CDR1 KGHSH and CDR2 LQKENI. V was cut by 6 bases and J by 2 bases, with 14 bases left in between. The CDR3 totals 14 residues. The DNA for the CDR3 is TGTGCCAGCTCGATTCGTGGCAGTGCCTACGAGCAGTACTTC. This gives the protein CASSIRGSAYEQYF.

This clonotype was seen many times. V gene TRBV12-3 or TRBV12-4 combines with J gene TRBJ1-3; D call uncertain. The CDR3 has 14 residues. Between the trimmed V and J ends, which lost 6 bases and 0 bases, there was a span of 9 bases. CDR3 in DNA: TGTGCCAGCAGAGAATCGTCCTCTGGAAACACCATATATTTT. Residues: CASRESSSGNTIYF.

This clonotype was counted at least ten times. The chain recombines TRBV11-1 with TRBJ2-1, with 10 bases aligning to TRBD2. This CDR3 has 15 residues. V lost 5 bases and J lost 1; bases outside the gene matches: 2. Germline lookup yields CDR1 SGHAT and CDR2 FQDESV (reference sequence). CDR3 coding DNA: TGTGCCAGCAGCGAACTAGCGGGGTCCTACAATGAGCAGTTCTTC. Protein product: CASSELAGSYNEQFF.

This clonotype was found a few times. The rearrangement links TRBV19 to TRBJ2-1; 8 nucleotides match TRBD1. The CDR3 sequence is 16 residues long. The V gene's germline CDR1 is LNHDA and CDR2 SQIVND (reference sequence). With 5 bases clipped from V and 2 bases from J, the junction kept 8 bases outside the gene matches. CDR3 nucleotide sequence: TGTGCCAGTAGTCGGACAGGGACGCACCCCTACAATGAGCAGTTCTTC. Residues: CASSRTGTHPYNEQFF.

This clonotype came up a few times. The chain combines TRBV7-2 with TRBJ1-5; a weak D match, TRBD1 (6 bases). Germline V lookup: CDR1 SGHTA, CDR2 FQGNSA. Trimming took 1 base from V and 9 from J, leaving 13 bases between them. The CDR3 length is 14 residues. DNA of the CDR3: TGTGCCAGCAGCTTAGGGCGACAGGCTGGGCCCCAGCATTTT. Protein: CASSLGRQAGPQHF.

V gene TRBV12-3 or TRBV12-4 combines with J gene TRBJ2-5; 9 bases fit TRBD1. This CDR3 contains 16 residues. J lost 1 base, V lost 1 base, and 4 bases had no gene match. CDR3 amino acids: CASSLGDRDIQETQYF. Written as DNA, the CDR3 is TGTGCCAGCAGTTTAGGGGACAGGGATATCCAAGAGACCCAGTACTTC.

This clonotype occurred many times. V usage is TRBV24-1 and J usage is TRBJ1-1, with 7 bases fitting TRBD1. The CDR3 loop spans 15 amino acids. After removal of 6 bases from V and 1 base from J, the junction contained 7 bases not matched to a gene. Germline V gives CDR1 KGHDR, CDR2 SFDVKD. For the CDR3, the DNA is TGTGCCACCAGTCCCGGGACAGAAGCGAACACTGAAGCTTTCTTT. This encodes CATSPGTEANTEAFF.

This clonotype was seen repeatedly, ten times or more. The chain has TRBV6-5 and TRBJ2-7, with 9 bases identical to TRBD1. The CDR3 has 22 amino acids. Germline assignment: CDR1 MNHEY and CDR2 SVGAGI. The V segment lost 7 bases and the J segment 0 bases; nucleotides outside the gene matches: 28. In nucleotides, the CDR3 is TGTGCCAGCACTGGGACGGGACAGGGCGTCAATGGGATCCCTTCTCTCTCCTACGAGCAGTACTTC. It encodes CASTGTGQGVNGIPSLSYEQYF.

Ten or more counts support this clonotype. The chain links TRBV4-2 to TRBJ2-1, with D uncertain. Trimming took 4 bases from V and 0 from J, leaving 10 bases between them. Germline loops: CDR1 LGHNA, CDR2 YNFKEQ. The CDR3 is 15 amino acids. This CDR3 reads CASSLHWSSYNEQFF. The CDR3 bases are TGTGCCAGCAGCCTCCACTGGAGCTCCTACAATGAGCAGTTCTTC.

This clonotype was counted a few times. The V gene is TRBV7-3, the J gene TRBJ2-1, with 13 bases matching TRBD2. V lost 1 base, J lost 7 bases, and 10 bases stayed unmatched. Germline V gives CDR1 SGHTA, CDR2 FQGTGA. CDR3 length: 18 residues. CDR3: CASSLRAAGLAGANEQFF. For the CDR3, the DNA is TGTGCCAGCAGCTTAAGGGCTGCAGGACTAGCGGGAGCAAATGAGCAGTTCTTC. The full variable domain, with the rest looked up from reference TRBV7-3 and TRBJ2-1, is GAGVSQTPSNKVTEKGKYVELRCDPISGHTALYWYRQSLGQGPEFLIYFQGTGAADDSGLPNDRFFAVRPEGSVSTLKIQRTERGDSAVYLCASSLRAAGLAGANEQFFGPGTRLTVL.

This clonotype showed up many times. The genes are TRBV7-2 and TRBJ2-1; no reliable D call. Germline V lookup: CDR1 SGHTA, CDR2 FQGNSA. The CDR3 runs 11 residues. Deletions cut 2 bases from V and 8 bases from J, with 4 bases between. CDR3 coding DNA: TGTGCCAGCAGCTTAAGCTATGAGCAGTTCTTC. Its protein product is CASSLSYEQFF. The full variable domain, completed using reference TRBV7-2 and TRBJ2-1, is GAGVSQSPSNKVTEKGKDVELRCDPISGHTALYWYRQSLGQGLEFLIYFQGNSAPDKSGLPSDRFSAERTGGSVSTLTIQRTQQEDSAVYLCASSLSYEQFFGPGTRLTVL.

This clonotype occurred a few times. The rearrangement joins TRBV20-1 to TRBJ2-1; 13 positions agree with TRBD2. The length of the CDR3 is 17 residues. V was pared by 3 bases and J by 1 base, with 6 bases of the junction left unmatched. The germline CDR1 and CDR2 sequences are DFQATT and SNEGSKA (reference sequence). The CDR3 reads CSASDTSGRGSYNEQFF. The CDR3 DNA reads as TGCAGTGCTAGTGATACTAGCGGGAGGGGTTCCTACAATGAGCAGTTCTTC.

This clonotype was detected ten times or more. The V and J genes are TRBV6-1 and TRBJ1-2, with 8 bases fitting TRBD1. The CDR3 consists of 13 residues. After removal of 6 bases from V and 10 bases from J, the junction contained 10 bases not matched to a gene. The germline gives CDR1 MNHNS, CDR2 SASEGT. For the CDR3, the DNA is TGTGCCAGCAGACCAGGGGGCGCGGGTTTCTACACCTTC. Protein sequence: CASRPGGAGFYTF.

This rearrangement joins TRBV29-1 to TRBJ2-7; the D is unclear. Per the germline V gene, CDR1 is SQVTM and CDR2 is ANQGSEA. CDR3 size: 12 residues. Trimming cost V 7 bases and J 6 bases, with 16 bases left between them. For the CDR3, the DNA is TGCAGCGCTTGTCTTCAAACCTCCGAGCAGTACTTC. Amino acid sequence: CSACLQTSEQYF.

There are a few counts of this clonotype. The chain uses TRBV12-3 or TRBV12-4 and TRBJ2-2; the D gene is possibly TRBD2 (6 bases). Trimming shortened V by 6 bases and J by 5 bases, and 19 bases separated the two germline ends. The CDR3 sequence is 16 residues long. The CDR3 protein is CASSPEGGGLTGELFF. CDR3 DNA sequence: TGTGCCAGCAGCCCCGAGGGAGGCGGGCTAACCGGGGAGCTGTTTTTT.

In this sample, this clonotype turned up a few times. The chain employs TRBV18 and TRBJ1-2; D is unresolved. The V and J ends lost 0 bases and 4 bases respectively, with 9 bases between them. This CDR3 is 14 amino acids long. Germline CDR1 reads KGHSH; CDR2 reads LQKENI. The CDR3 reads CASSPPLTIYGYTF. The CDR3 DNA reads as TGTGCCAGCTCACCACCGTTAACAATCTATGGCTACACCTTC.

This clonotype has ten or more counts. This chain connects TRBV24-1 to TRBJ2-2; D is undetermined. The CDR3 length is 16 residues. CDR1 KGHDR and CDR2 SFDVKD come from the germline V gene. Trimming cost V 1 base and J 5 bases, with 13 bases left between them. CDR3 nucleotides: TGTGCCACCAGTGATTTCGATGGTTCCGTAACCGGGGAGCTGTTTTTT. As protein: CATSDFDGSVTGELFF.

This clonotype was seen many times. V usage is TRBV5-1 and J usage is TRBJ1-2; 8 nucleotides align to TRBD1. The CDR3 totals 14 residues. Trimming at V came to 4 bases and at J to 6 bases, leaving 8 bases not matched to a gene. Per the germline V gene, CDR1 is SGHRS and CDR2 is YFSETQ. CDR3 sequence: CASSPQAGGDGYTF. CDR3 DNA sequence: TGCGCCAGCAGCCCCCAGGCAGGGGGCGATGGCTACACCTTC.

There are a few counts of this clonotype. The rearrangement links TRBV11-3 to TRBJ2-2; D gene uncertain. Trimming stripped 4 bases from V and 2 bases from J, with 8 bases between. From germline, CDR1 is SGHNT and CDR2 YENEEA. The CDR3 has 14 residues. CDR3: CASSSNPNTGELFF. The CDR3 DNA reads TGTGCCAGCAGCTCGAACCCTAACACCGGGGAGCTGTTTTTT.

This clonotype was seen at least ten times. This rearrangement joins TRBV3-1 to TRBJ2-7; the match to TRBD1 covers 10 bases. CDR3 length: 16 amino acids. Losses at the gene ends were 1 base for V and 6 bases for J; bases not matched to a gene: 9. Germline V gives CDR1 LGHDT, CDR2 YNNKEL (reference sequence). CDR3 DNA sequence: TGTGCCAGCAGCCAAGTTCGGGACAGGGGTGCGGGCGAGCAGTACTTC. Translation gives CASSQVRDRGAGEQYF.

This clonotype was found a few times. This chain's CDR3 is CASSPGTANYGYTF. Written as DNA, the CDR3 is TGTGCCAGCAGCCCAGGGACAGCGAACTATGGCTACACCTTC. The chain employs TRBV7-2 and TRBJ1-2, with 7 bases that match TRBD1. Trimming removed 5 bases from V and 2 bases from J; junction bases left unmatched: 5. Germline V gene lookup returns CDR1 SGHTA and CDR2 FQGNSA. The CDR3 is 14 residues long.

This sequence joins TRBV28 and TRBJ2-1; D gene unclear. The CDR3 extends over 11 amino acids. The ends were cut back, 7 bases at V and 4 bases at J, with 5 bases in the middle. Germline V gene sequence: CDR1 MDHEN, CDR2 SYDVKM. The CDR3 bases are TGTGCCAGCAATAAGTACAATGAGCAGTTCTTC. As protein: CASNKYNEQFF.

Comment on this clonotype: A much larger clone sits a single nucleotide away, making a read error possible. V gene TRBV6-5 combines with J gene TRBJ1-1; maybe TRBD1 (5 bases). Germline values: CDR1 MNHEY, CDR2 SVGAGI. This CDR3 is built from 14 residues. V lost 9 bases, J lost 4 bases, and 18 bases lay in between. The CDR3 here is CARRYRSGTTEAFF. The CDR3 nucleotides are TGTGCCAGAAGATACAGGTCGGGGACCACTGAAGCTTTCTTT.

A word on this clonotype: Possible read error: a much larger clone is one base away. The chain has TRBV5-5 and TRBJ2-1; 7 bases are a match to TRBD2. This CDR3 comprises 15 residues. The J segment lost 8 bases and the V segment lost 4 bases, leaving 12 bases of the junction unmatched. Germline loops: CDR1 SGHKS, CDR2 YYEKEE (reference sequence). CDR3 in DNA: TGTGCCAGCAGCCCAACTAGCGAGAGTGGGGATGAGCAGTTCTTC. It is translated as CASSPTSESGDEQFF.

This clonotype was recorded many times. The chain couples TRBV7-9 to TRBJ2-7; 9 bases are shared with TRBD1. The CDR3 is made up of 16 amino acids. The V segment lost 1 base and the J segment 7 bases; nucleotides outside the gene matches: 11. CDR1 is SEHNR, CDR2 FQNEAQ, per germline (reference sequence). CDR3 nucleotide sequence: TGTGCCAGCAGCTTAGACGCGGGACAGGGAAGGGTGGAGCAGTACTTC. Its translation is CASSLDAGQGRVEQYF. The full variable domain, its missing parts supplied by reference TRBV7-9 and TRBJ2-7, is DTGVSQNPRHKITKRGQNVTFRCDPISEHNRLYWYRQTLGQGPEFLTYFQNEAQLEKSRLLSDRFSAERPKGSFSTLEIQRTEQGDSAMYLCASSLDAGQGRVEQYFGPGTRLTVT.

This clonotype came up many times. This chain connects TRBV20-1 to TRBJ2-1; 12 nucleotides agree with TRBD2. The trim removed 0 bases at V and 5 bases at J, leaving 11 bases unmatched. The CDR3 extends over 18 amino acids. Germline CDR1 is DFQATT and CDR2 is SNEGSKA (reference sequence). For the CDR3, the DNA is TGCAGTGCTAGAGATAGCGCTAGCGGGAGGGCCTGGGACAATGAGCAGTTCTTC. Residues: CSARDSASGRAWDNEQFF.

At least ten counts were recorded for this clonotype. V usage is TRBV5-4 and J usage is TRBJ2-7, with TRBD1 matching over 12 bases. Per the germline V gene, CDR1 is SGHNT and CDR2 is YYREEE (reference sequence). Trimming cost V 4 bases and J 6 bases; bases outside gene matches: 8. The CDR3 extends over 15 amino acids. The CDR3 sequence is CASSRSRDRGREQYF. The CDR3 DNA reads TGTGCCAGCAGCCGTAGTCGGGACAGGGGGCGCGAGCAGTACTTC.

There are many counts of this clonotype. The chain employs TRBV3-1 and TRBJ2-4, with 10 bases lining up with TRBD2. V lost 4 bases and J lost 5; bases outside the gene matches: 5. The CDR3 is made up of 15 amino acids. Germline CDR1 and CDR2: LGHDT and YNNKEL (reference sequence). This CDR3 reads CASSLGTSVQNIQYF. DNA of the CDR3: TGTGCCAGCAGCCTCGGGACTAGCGTCCAAAACATTCAGTACTTC.

This clonotype is medium-sized (0.01 to 0.1%) in the sample. This chain uses TRBV20-1 with TRBJ1-2, with D hard to call. Germline values: CDR1 DFQATT, CDR2 SNEGSKA (reference sequence). The CDR3 has 13 amino acids. V was shortened by 0 bases and J by 4 bases, with 9 bases between the two germline ends. CDR3: CSARDPYSYGYTF. The CDR3 bases are TGCAGTGCTAGAGATCCCTATTCCTATGGCTACACCTTC.